The 15 T cell receptor beta chains in this list originate from one sample, sequenced in a study of T cell repertoires in cytomegalovirus infection. TCRdb used MiXCR to reprocess the reads, holding one entry per CDR3 protein. The sample has approximately 910,000 distinct CDR3 sequences; around a third are singletons. These receptors have no identified antigens. The source material was cultured CD8+ T cells from PBMCs, sampled from culture after CMV antigen stimulation. The receptors originated from a human donor in good health (CMV status not recorded). Some clones in this sample may be carry-over from other donors' samples.

This clonotype was seen once. The J gene is TRBJ1-2, the V gene TRBV11-2, with a possible D match to TRBD1 (6 bases). The CDR3 consists of 15 residues. V lost 1 base to trimming and J lost 1 base, with 10 bases between them. CDR1 and CDR2 from the germline V gene are SGHAT and FQNNGV. The CDR3 region is CASSLGQVINYGYTF. DNA for the CDR3: TGTGCCAGCAGCTTAGGACAGGTTATTAACTATGGCTACACCTTC.

This sequence joins TRBV28 and TRBJ1-5; 8 nucleotides match TRBD1. The CDR3 consists of 15 residues. Unmatched junction bases numbered 8, after V lost 6 bases and J lost 4 bases. CDR1 is MDHEN and CDR2 is SYDVKM in the germline V gene. The CDR3, as DNA: TGTGCCAGCAGGGAGGGGACAGGTGTAAATCAGCCCCAGCATTTT. It is translated as CASREGTGVNQPQHF.

On this clonotype itself: The junction and the germline gene differ at one end; a read error may be behind it. The V gene is TRBV7-6, the J gene TRBJ2-1; 7 nucleotides agree with TRBD1. The CDR3 runs to 15 residues. Germline CDR1 and CDR2: SGHVS and FNYEAQ. The CDR3 DNA is TGTGCTAGCAGCAAAAACAGGGGCGTTAACAATGAGCAGTTCTTC. Its translation: CASSKNRGVNNEQFF. Full variable domain (remainder filled in from reference TRBV7-6 and TRBJ2-1): GAGVSQSPRYKVTKRGQDVALRCDPISGHVSLYWYRQALGQGPEFLTYFNYEAQQDKSGLPNDRFSAERPEGSISTLTIQRTEQRDSAMYRCASSKNRGVNNEQFFGPGTRLTVL.

This chain uses TRBV9 with TRBJ2-2; D may correspond to TRBD1 or TRBD2 (6 bases each). V lost 3 bases and J 0 bases, leaving 12 bases between the germline ends. This CDR3 contains 16 residues. Germline V gives CDR1 SGDLS, CDR2 YYNGEE. This CDR3 reads CASSAGGHPNTGELFF. The DNA for the CDR3 is TGTGCCAGCAGCGCCGGGGGACACCCGAACACCGGGGAGCTGTTTTTT.

The chain's CDR3 is CASSLGGEYSGYTF. CDR3 in DNA: TGTGCCAGCAGCTTAGGGGGGGAGTACTCTGGCTACACCTTC. V is TRBV7-2 and J is TRBJ1-2; tentatively, D is TRBD1 (5 bases). CDR3 length equals 14 residues. The germline V gene has CDR1 SGHTA and CDR2 FQGNSA. V lost 1 base and J lost 7, with 13 bases in between.

This clonotype came up a few times. The chain is built from TRBV28 and TRBJ2-7; D perhaps matches TRBD1 (6 bases). The CDR3 has 14 amino acids. Trimming cost V 4 bases and J 1 base, with 11 bases left between them. Germline CDR1 is MDHEN and CDR2 is SYDVKM. CDR3 DNA: TGTGCCAGCAGTTCCAACACAGGGTCCTACGAGCAGTACGTC. Its protein is CASSSNTGSYEQYV.

This clonotype was seen more than once but under ten times. The chain links TRBV5-4 to TRBJ2-3; 8 bases align to TRBD1. V lost 5 bases and J lost 4; bases outside the gene matches: 9. The CDR3 is 15 amino acids. Germline-derived CDR1 and CDR2 are SGHNT and YYREEE (reference sequence). CDR3 sequence: CASRTTGGSPDTQYF. The DNA of the CDR3 is TGTGCCAGCAGGACAACAGGGGGGTCACCAGATACGCAGTATTTT.

The J gene is TRBJ2-3, the V gene TRBV4-1; possibly TRBD1 for D (6 bases). Trimming stripped 4 bases from V and 3 bases from J, with 17 bases between. Germline loops: CDR1 MGHRA, CDR2 YSYEKL. The CDR3 covers 16 residues. CDR3 residues: CASSRGDNPGTDTQYF. Written as DNA, the CDR3 is TGCGCCAGCAGCCGAGGGGACAACCCTGGGACAGATACGCAGTATTTT.

This chain links TRBV7-2 with TRBJ2-1, with 12 bases matching TRBD2. CDR3 length: 15 amino acids. The germline V gene has CDR1 SGHTA and CDR2 FQGNSA. After removal of 3 bases from V and 12 bases from J, the junction contained 9 bases not matched to a gene. The CDR3 DNA sequence: TGTGCCAGCAGCTTTCCTAGACTAGCGGGGGTGGGGCAGTTCTTC. Encoded protein: CASSFPRLAGVGQFF.

This clonotype appeared a single time. The chain recombines TRBV6-5 with TRBJ1-1; D remains unclear. The germline CDR1 and CDR2 sequences are MNHEY and SVGAGI. V lost 6 bases and J 1 base, leaving 9 bases between the germline ends. This CDR3 spans 13 amino acids. Written as DNA, the CDR3 is TGTGCCAGCAGACCACAGACGAACACTGAAGCTTTCTTT. It translates to CASRPQTNTEAFF.

This chain uses TRBV19 with TRBJ1-3, with 8 bases matching TRBD1. V shed 7 bases and J 3 bases; nucleotides not matched to a gene: 8. The CDR3 spans 15 residues. Germline V gene sequence: CDR1 LNHDA, CDR2 SQIVND (reference sequence). CDR3 nucleotides: TGTGCCAGTACCAGGACAGGGAGGGTTGGAAACACCATATATTTT. Translation gives CASTRTGRVGNTIYF.

This clonotype was observed a handful of times. The chain employs TRBV7-9 and TRBJ2-7; D remains unclear. Germline V gene sequence: CDR1 SEHNR, CDR2 FQNEAQ (reference sequence). With 3 bases removed from V and 1 base from J, the gap between germline ends came to 7 bases. The CDR3 runs to 13 residues. The CDR3 here is CASSFDGSYEQYF. Here the CDR3 DNA reads TGTGCCAGCAGCTTCGACGGATCCTACGAGCAGTACTTC.

This clonotype showed up many times. This chain connects TRBV4-1 to TRBJ2-3; D is possibly TRBD2 (6 bases). The CDR3 spans 18 residues. Trimming pared 2 bases from V and 0 bases from J, leaving 18 bases between. In germline, CDR1 is MGHRA, CDR2 YSYEKL. The CDR3 region is CASSQPPFSGSSTDTQYF. CDR3 DNA sequence: TGCGCCAGCAGCCAACCCCCTTTTAGCGGCTCTAGCACAGATACGCAGTATTTT.

In DNA form, the CDR3 reads TGTGCCACCAGCAGAGACCCTAGCGGGACTAGCGGGGGCCCAACCTACAATGAGCAGTTCTTC. Translation gives CATSRDPSGTSGGPTYNEQFF. The chain links TRBV15 to TRBJ2-1; 14 positions agree with TRBD2. This CDR3 spans 21 amino acids. The trim removed 0 bases at V and 2 bases at J, leaving 12 bases unmatched. Germline values: CDR1 LNHNV, CDR2 YYDKDF (reference sequence).

V usage is TRBV4-1 and J usage is TRBJ2-2; TRBD2 might be the D (6 bases). This CDR3 has 12 amino acids. The germline V gene encodes CDR1 MGHRA and CDR2 YSYEKL. Trimming left V 5 bases short and J 6 bases short, with 7 bases between. CDR3 residues: CASSTSSGELFF. In nucleotides, the CDR3 is TGCGCCAGCAGCACTAGCTCCGGGGAGCTGTTTTTT.